The 27 T cell receptor beta chains given below trace back to one sample, sequenced in a study of T cell repertoires in cytomegalovirus infection. These TCRs are of unknown antigen specificity. Each CDR3 protein is one row after TCRdb ran MiXCR on the reads. In the table there are about 69,000 distinct CDR3 sequences, under 30% of which are singletons. The source was CD8+ T cells from cultured PBMCs, collected from culture after CMV antigen stimulation. All receptors come from a human donor in good health (CMV status not recorded). Some clones in this sample may be carry-over from other donors' samples.

CDR3 in amino acids: CAISTRKTDSYEQYF. The CDR3 DNA sequence: TGTGCCATCAGTACCAGGAAGACAGACTCCTACGAGCAGTACTTC. V is TRBV10-3 and J is TRBJ2-7, with TRBD1 as a possible D gene (5 bases). This CDR3 contains 15 residues. V was trimmed by 5 bases and J by 0 bases, leaving 14 bases between them. CDR1 is ENHRY, CDR2 SYGVKD, per germline.

V is TRBV2 and J is TRBJ2-7, with TRBD1 identical over 7 bases. CDR1 and CDR2 (germline): SNHLY, FYNNEI. The ends lost 7 bases at V and 2 bases at J; junction bases unmatched: 11. The length of the CDR3 is 15 residues. In DNA form, the CDR3 reads TGTGCCAGCATTTCCACCCGGGACAGCGCCTACGAGCAGTACTTC. This sequence encodes CASISTRDSAYEQYF. Drawing the rest from reference TRBV2 and TRBJ2-7, the complete variable domain is EPEVTQTPSHQVTQMGQEVILRCVPISNHLYFYWYRQILGQKVEFLVSFYNNEISEKSEIFDDQFSVERPDGSNFTLKIRSTKLEDSAMYFCASISTRDSAYEQYFGPGTRLTVT.

The V gene is TRBV7-7, the J gene TRBJ2-3, with D possibly matching TRBD2 (6 bases). V was pared by 4 bases and J by 3 bases, with 14 bases between. The CDR3 length is 15 residues. Germline V gene sequence: CDR1 SSHAT, CDR2 FNYEAQ (reference sequence). CDR3 loop: CASSSEGRATDTQYF. The DNA of the CDR3 is TGTGCCAGCAGCTCGGAGGGCAGGGCGACAGATACGCAGTATTTT.

The J gene is TRBJ1-2, the V gene TRBV4-1; D might be TRBD1 (6 bases). Trimming left V 0 bases short and J 10 bases short, with 18 bases between. The germline CDR1 and CDR2 sequences are MGHRA and YSYEKL. The CDR3 is 15 residues long. CDR3 coding DNA: TGCGCCAGCAGCCAAGATCGACGACTGACAGGACTCTACACCTTC. Protein product: CASSQDRRLTGLYTF.

The chain recombines TRBV12-3 or TRBV12-4 with TRBJ1-5; 7 bases are a match to TRBD1. V trimming: 6 bases; J trimming: 6 bases; junction bases outside the gene matches: 14. The CDR3 has 16 amino acids. CDR3: CASSLGGRGFTQPQHF. As DNA, the CDR3 is TGTGCCAGCAGCCTCGGAGGCAGGGGGTTTACTCAGCCCCAGCATTTT.

V usage is TRBV27 and J usage is TRBJ2-3; D may be TRBD2 (6 bases). From germline, CDR1 is MNHEY and CDR2 SMNVEV (reference sequence). The V gene lost 6 bases and the J gene lost 0 bases, with 13 bases spanning the gap. This CDR3 has 15 residues. CDR3 in DNA: TGTGCCAGCAGGTATAGCGGCTATAGCACAGATACGCAGTATTTT. It codes for CASRYSGYSTDTQYF.

This clonotype was seen repeatedly, ten times or more. The V and J genes are TRBV14 and TRBJ2-6, with D perhaps matching TRBD1 (6 bases). Trimming shortened V by 6 bases and J by 0 bases, and 21 bases separated the two germline ends. The CDR3 is 19 amino acids. Germline values: CDR1 SGHDN, CDR2 FVKESK. CDR3 coding DNA: TGTGCCAGCAGTTCACAGGGAGCGCCTCTGGGCTCTGGGGCCAACGTCCTGACTTTC. This translates into CASSSQGAPLGSGANVLTF.

This clonotype was seen a few times. V gene TRBV7-9 combines with J gene TRBJ1-6; D gene ambiguous. Germline lookup yields CDR1 SEHNR and CDR2 FQNEAQ (reference sequence). CDR3 length: 12 amino acids. The V and J ends lost 0 bases and 10 bases respectively, with 4 bases between them. CDR3 in DNA: TGTGCCAGCAGCTTAGCTGAATCACCCCTCCACTTT. Protein: CASSLAESPLHF. Drawing the rest from reference TRBV7-9 and TRBJ1-6, the complete variable domain is DTGVSQNPRHKITKRGQNVTFRCDPISEHNRLYWYRQTLGQGPEFLTYFQNEAQLEKSRLLSDRFSAERPKGSFSTLEIQRTEQGDSAMYLCASSLAESPLHFGNGTRLTVT.

This clonotype appeared many times. The V gene is TRBV6-1, the J gene TRBJ2-7; D not resolved. The CDR3 runs 14 residues. Germline CDR1 and CDR2: MNHNS and SASEGT. The germline V and J ends were trimmed by 6 bases and 0 bases, with 12 bases remaining between them. CDR3 sequence: CASSPPRSSYEQYF. The CDR3 bases are TGTGCCAGCAGCCCTCCCCGTAGCTCCTACGAGCAGTACTTC.

The table lists this clonotype with a few counts. The chain couples TRBV5-8 to TRBJ2-7, with TRBD2 identical over 9 bases. Germline V gene lookup returns CDR1 SGHTS and CDR2 YDEGEE. The CDR3 loop spans 14 amino acids. Germline trimming cut 5 bases from V and 4 bases from J; bases unmatched to any gene: 7. CDR3 protein: CASRSSGNKYEQYF. CDR3 DNA sequence: TGTGCCAGCAGATCTAGCGGGAACAAATACGAGCAGTACTTC.

This chain connects TRBV11-2 to TRBJ2-1; 8 bases align to TRBD2. The germline gives CDR1 SGHAT, CDR2 FQNNGV. The length of the CDR3 is 16 residues. Germline trimming cut 2 bases from V and 2 bases from J; bases unmatched to any gene: 5. CDR3 sequence: CASSLRREVTYNEQFF. CDR3 sequence (DNA): TGTGCCAGCAGCTTACGGCGGGAGGTAACCTACAATGAGCAGTTCTTC.

This clonotype was recorded only once. The chain recombines TRBV7-6 with TRBJ1-2, with 9 nucleotides matching TRBD1. The V gene end was trimmed by 6 bases and the J gene end by 7 bases; junction bases not matched to a gene: 12. Germline values: CDR1 SGHVS, CDR2 FNYEAQ. CDR3 length equals 15 residues. The CDR3 DNA is TGTGCCAGCAGTGGGGGGACAGGGTATTTCTCTGGCTACACCTTC. Translated: CASSGGTGYFSGYTF. Together with reference TRBV7-6 and TRBJ1-2, the CDR3 gives the full variable domain: GAGVSQSPRYKVTKRGQDVALRCDPISGHVSLYWYRQALGQGPEFLTYFNYEAQQDKSGLPNDRFSAERPEGSISTLTIQRTEQRDSAMYRCASSGGTGYFSGYTFGSGTRLTVV.

J is TRBJ2-1 and V is TRBV27, with TRBD2 identical over 13 bases. The CDR3 has 15 amino acids. Trimming cost V 4 bases and J 7 bases; bases outside gene matches: 4. CDR1 and CDR2 from the germline V gene are MNHEY and SMNVEV (reference sequence). CDR3 sequence reads: CASSYRTSGGNEQFF. In DNA form, the CDR3 reads TGTGCCAGCAGTTACCGGACTAGCGGGGGAAATGAGCAGTTCTTC.

The rearrangement uses TRBV29-1 and TRBJ2-3; 9 bases fit TRBD2. V lost 0 bases, J lost 2 bases, and 9 bases stayed unmatched. Germline V lookup: CDR1 SQVTM, CDR2 ANQGSEA. The CDR3 loop spans 17 amino acids. As DNA, the CDR3 is TGCAGCGTTGAAGATCCCTTAGCGGGGGAGTTCACAGATACGCAGTATTTT. It translates to CSVEDPLAGEFTDTQYF.

The J gene is TRBJ1-2, the V gene TRBV5-6; no reliable D call. The CDR3 totals 11 residues. Trimming shortened V by 2 bases and J by 7 bases, and 6 bases separated the two germline ends. CDR1 is SGHDT and CDR2 is YYEEEE in the germline V gene. The CDR3 loop is CASSLEVGYTF. The DNA of the CDR3 is TGTGCCAGCAGCTTAGAAGTTGGCTACACCTTC.

This clonotype has more than one count but fewer than ten. This rearrangement joins TRBV5-1 to TRBJ1-5; D remains ambiguous. Trimming took 5 bases from V and 3 from J, leaving 12 bases between them. The CDR3 totals 14 residues. Germline V gene data show CDR1 as SGHRS and CDR2 as YFSETQ. The CDR3 loop reads CASRVGPFNQPQHF. In nucleotides, the CDR3 is TGCGCCAGCAGGGTTGGTCCCTTCAATCAGCCCCAGCATTTT.

J is TRBJ1-5 and V is TRBV9; D is uncertain. The germline gives CDR1 SGDLS, CDR2 YYNGEE. There are 13 residues in the CDR3. Trimming took off 2 bases at V and 0 bases at J, with 3 bases between the two ends. CDR3 in DNA: TGTGCCAGCAGCGTGCATAGCAATCAGCCCCAGCATTTT. Protein sequence: CASSVHSNQPQHF.

In its sample, this clonotype was seen a few times. The rearrangement links TRBV20-1 to TRBJ1-2; TRBD1 might be the D (6 bases). This CDR3 is built from 14 residues. The germline V gene encodes CDR1 DFQATT and CDR2 SNEGSKA (reference sequence). Trimming stripped 0 bases from V and 2 bases from J, with 10 bases between. CDR3 sequence: CSARDRDINYGYTF. CDR3 nucleotide sequence: TGCAGTGCTAGAGATCGGGACATAAACTATGGCTACACCTTC.

The genes are TRBV27 and TRBJ2-5; D not resolved. V was trimmed by 2 bases and J by 5 bases, leaving 6 bases between them. CDR3 length equals 12 residues. Germline V gives CDR1 MNHEY, CDR2 SMNVEV (reference sequence). DNA for the CDR3: TGTGCCAGCAGTTTAGTAGGGGAGACCCAGTACTTC. Its translation is CASSLVGETQYF.

The chain employs TRBV6-1 and TRBJ1-2, with D unresolved. This CDR3 comprises 11 residues. The V and J ends lost 4 bases and 6 bases respectively, with 6 bases between them. Germline assignment: CDR1 MNHNS and CDR2 SASEGT. The CDR3 spells CASSVVDGYTF. DNA for the CDR3: TGTGCCAGCAGTGTTGTGGATGGCTACACCTTC.

This chain links TRBV6-5 with TRBJ1-1; the D gene is possibly TRBD1 (5 bases). This CDR3 has 12 amino acids. With 0 bases removed from V and 11 bases from J, the gap between germline ends came to 10 bases. Germline V gives CDR1 MNHEY, CDR2 SVGAGI. In DNA form, the CDR3 reads TGTGCCAGCAGTTACTCGGGGGAGGATGCTTTCTTT. This gives the protein CASSYSGEDAFF.

This clonotype occurred a few times. The chain couples TRBV12-3 or TRBV12-4 to TRBJ2-3; 9 positions match TRBD1. The CDR3 has 15 amino acids. V dropped 4 bases and J dropped 4; count of bases not matched to a gene: 6. CDR3 DNA: TGTGCCAGCAGTTCCGGGACAGGGCTTGCAGATACGCAGTATTTT. Amino acids: CASSSGTGLADTQYF.

This chain joins TRBV5-6 and TRBJ2-7, with no clear D. The V and J ends lost 0 bases and 2 bases respectively, with 9 bases between them. The CDR3 consists of 14 residues. Germline V gene sequence: CDR1 SGHDT, CDR2 YYEEEE. For the CDR3, the DNA is TGTGCCAGCAGCTTGGTTTTGGCCCCCTACGAGCAGTACTTC. This encodes CASSLVLAPYEQYF.

This clonotype turned up a few times. The CDR3 DNA reads as TGTGCCAGTAGTATTCACGTGAACACTGAAGCTTTCTTT. As protein: CASSIHVNTEAFF. The chain links TRBV19 to TRBJ1-1; D is uncertain. Germline-derived CDR1 and CDR2 are LNHDA and SQIVND (reference sequence). V gave up 3 bases and J gave up 0 bases, with 5 bases separating them. CDR3 length: 13 residues.

The chain links TRBV11-2 to TRBJ2-7; D not resolved. The germline V gene encodes CDR1 SGHAT and CDR2 FQNNGV. V was trimmed by 3 bases and J by 0 bases, leaving 12 bases between them. The CDR3 has 15 residues. The CDR3 is CASSFEGPSSYEQYF. The CDR3 nucleotides read TGTGCCAGCAGCTTCGAAGGCCCGAGCTCCTACGAGCAGTACTTC.

This sequence joins TRBV7-6 and TRBJ2-7; possibly TRBD2 for D (5 bases). Trimming removed 4 bases from V and 4 bases from J, with 8 bases in between. Germline CDR1 reads SGHVS; CDR2 reads FNYEAQ. The CDR3 contains 12 residues. For the CDR3, the DNA is TGTGCCAGCAGCTCAGGACTTTACGAGCAGTACTTC. Protein: CASSSGLYEQYF.

The chain carries TRBV19 and TRBJ1-5; the D gene is possibly TRBD1 (5 bases). V lost 3 bases and J lost 0, with 12 bases in between. Germline V gene lookup returns CDR1 LNHDA and CDR2 SQIVND (reference sequence). The CDR3 totals 16 residues. The CDR3 loop reads CASSIAGGYSNQPQHF. The CDR3 DNA reads as TGTGCCAGTAGTATTGCTGGGGGGTATAGCAATCAGCCCCAGCATTTT.